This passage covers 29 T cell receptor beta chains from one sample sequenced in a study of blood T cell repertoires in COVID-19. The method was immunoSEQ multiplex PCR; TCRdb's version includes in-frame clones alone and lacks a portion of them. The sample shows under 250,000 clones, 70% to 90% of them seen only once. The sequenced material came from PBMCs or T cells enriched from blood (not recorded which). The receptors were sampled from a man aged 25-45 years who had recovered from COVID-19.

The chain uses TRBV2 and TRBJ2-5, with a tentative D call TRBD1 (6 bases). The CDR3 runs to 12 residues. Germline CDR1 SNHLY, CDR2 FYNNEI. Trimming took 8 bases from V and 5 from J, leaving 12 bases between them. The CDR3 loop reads CASGTGLETQYF. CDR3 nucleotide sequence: TGTGCCAGCGGCACAGGGTTGGAGACCCAGTACTTC.

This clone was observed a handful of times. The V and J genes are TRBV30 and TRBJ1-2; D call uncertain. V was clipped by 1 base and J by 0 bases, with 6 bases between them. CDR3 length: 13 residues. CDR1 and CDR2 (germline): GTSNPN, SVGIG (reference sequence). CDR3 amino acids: CAWSGIANYGYTF. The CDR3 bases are TGTGCCTGGAGTGGTATAGCTAACTATGGCTACACCTTC.

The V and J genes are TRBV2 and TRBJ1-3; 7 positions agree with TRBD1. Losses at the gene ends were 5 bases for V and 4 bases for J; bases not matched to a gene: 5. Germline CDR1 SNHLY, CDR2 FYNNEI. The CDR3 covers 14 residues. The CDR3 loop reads CASSQQGTGNTIYF. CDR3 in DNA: TGTGCCAGCAGTCAACAGGGGACAGGAAACACCATATATTTT. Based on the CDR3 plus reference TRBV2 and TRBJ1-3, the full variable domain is EPEVTQTPSHQVTQMGQEVILRCVPISNHLYFYWYRQILGQKVEFLVSFYNNEISEKSEIFDDQFSVERPDGSNFTLKIRSTKLEDSAMYFCASSQQGTGNTIYFGEGSWLTVV.

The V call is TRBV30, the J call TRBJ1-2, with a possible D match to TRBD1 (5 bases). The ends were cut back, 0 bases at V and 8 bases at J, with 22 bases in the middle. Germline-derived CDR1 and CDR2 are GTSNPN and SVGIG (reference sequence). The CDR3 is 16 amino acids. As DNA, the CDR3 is TGTGCCTGGAGTGTATCCGGACAACTTCTCTCAGGGGGCTACACCTTC. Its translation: CAWSVSGQLLSGGYTF.

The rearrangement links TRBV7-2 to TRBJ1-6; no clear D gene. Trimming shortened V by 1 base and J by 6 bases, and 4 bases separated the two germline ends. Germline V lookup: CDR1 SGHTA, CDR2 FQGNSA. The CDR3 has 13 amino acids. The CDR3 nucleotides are TGTGCCAGCAGCTTAGACTCTAATTCACCCCTCCACTTT. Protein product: CASSLDSNSPLHF. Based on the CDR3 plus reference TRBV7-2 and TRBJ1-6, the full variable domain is GAGVSQSPSNKVTEKGKDVELRCDPISGHTALYWYRQSLGQGLEFLIYFQGNSAPDKSGLPSDRFSAERTGGSVSTLTIQRTQQEDSAVYLCASSLDSNSPLHFGNGTRLTVT.

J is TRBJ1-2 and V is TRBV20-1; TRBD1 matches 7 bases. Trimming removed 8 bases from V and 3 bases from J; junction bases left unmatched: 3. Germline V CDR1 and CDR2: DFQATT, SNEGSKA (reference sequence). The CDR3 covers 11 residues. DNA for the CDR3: TGCAGTTCAACAGGGGACTATGGCTACACCTTC. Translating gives CSSTGDYGYTF.

As DNA, the CDR3 is TGTGCCAGCAGCCAAAAAAATCCAGCGGGGGTCACCGGGGAGCTGTTTTTT. This gives the protein CASSQKNPAGVTGELFF. This chain joins TRBV14 and TRBJ2-2; 8 bases line up with TRBD2. CDR3 length: 17 residues. Germline loops: CDR1 SGHDN, CDR2 FVKESK. V dropped 2 bases and J dropped 4; count of bases not matched to a gene: 9.

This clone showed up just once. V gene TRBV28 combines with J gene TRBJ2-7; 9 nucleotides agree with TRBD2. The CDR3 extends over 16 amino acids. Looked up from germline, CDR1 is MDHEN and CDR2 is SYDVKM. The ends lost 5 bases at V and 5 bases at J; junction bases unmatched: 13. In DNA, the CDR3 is TGTGCCAGCAGTCCAATGCGCGGGAGGGAGTTGAACGAGCAGTACTTC. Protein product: CASSPMRGRELNEQYF.

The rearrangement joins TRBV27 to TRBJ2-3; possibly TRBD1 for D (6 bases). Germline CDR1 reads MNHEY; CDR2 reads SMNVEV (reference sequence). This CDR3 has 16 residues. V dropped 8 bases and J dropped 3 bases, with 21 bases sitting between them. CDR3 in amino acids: CASQSLGAPGTDTQYF. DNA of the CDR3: TGTGCCAGCCAAAGCCTGGGGGCCCCAGGGACAGATACGCAGTATTTT.

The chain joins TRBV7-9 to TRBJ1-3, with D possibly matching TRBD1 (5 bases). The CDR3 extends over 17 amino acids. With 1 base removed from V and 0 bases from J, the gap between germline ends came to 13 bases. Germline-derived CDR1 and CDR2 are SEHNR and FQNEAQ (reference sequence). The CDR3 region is CASSLGRQTRSGNTIYF. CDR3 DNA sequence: TGTGCCAGCAGCTTAGGGCGACAGACCCGCTCTGGAAACACCATATATTTT.

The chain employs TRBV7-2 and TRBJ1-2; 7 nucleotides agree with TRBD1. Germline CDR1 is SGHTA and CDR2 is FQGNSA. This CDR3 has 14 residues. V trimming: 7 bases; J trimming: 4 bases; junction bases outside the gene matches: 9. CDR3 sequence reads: CASKGVSGGYGYTF. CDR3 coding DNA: TGTGCCAGCAAAGGAGTCTCAGGGGGCTATGGCTACACCTTC.

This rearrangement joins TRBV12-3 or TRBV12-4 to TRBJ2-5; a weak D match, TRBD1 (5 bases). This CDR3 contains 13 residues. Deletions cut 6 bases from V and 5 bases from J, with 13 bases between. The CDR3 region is CASSVRAGETQYF. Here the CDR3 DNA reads TGTGCCAGCAGCGTCCGGGCAGGGGAGACCCAGTACTTC.

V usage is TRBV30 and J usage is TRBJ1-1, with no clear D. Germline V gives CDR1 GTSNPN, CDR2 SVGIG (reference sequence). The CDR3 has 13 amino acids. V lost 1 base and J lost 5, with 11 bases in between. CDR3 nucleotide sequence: TGTGCCTGGAGTGATCTGGAGTGGACTGAAGCTTTCTTT. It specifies CAWSDLEWTEAFF.

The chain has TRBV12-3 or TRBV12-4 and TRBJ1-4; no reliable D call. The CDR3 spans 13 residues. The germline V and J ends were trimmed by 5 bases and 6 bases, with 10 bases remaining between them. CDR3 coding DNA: TGTGCCAGCAGTGAGGCCTCCTATGAAAAACTGTTTTTT. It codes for CASSEASYEKLFF.

For the CDR3, the DNA is TGTGCCAGCAGCTTGCCGGGACAAACGAACACTGAAGCTTTCTTT. This sequence encodes CASSLPGQTNTEAFF. The chain recombines TRBV5-5 with TRBJ1-1, with a tentative D call TRBD1 (6 bases). Trimming took off 1 base at V and 1 base at J, with 11 bases between the two ends. This CDR3 region has 15 residues. Per germline, CDR1 SGHKS and CDR2 YYEKEE (reference sequence).

The chain's CDR3 is CASRLGGTRRSSPSSYNEQFF. In DNA, the CDR3 is TGTGCAAGTCGCTTAGGGGGGACTCGAAGGAGCAGCCCTAGCTCCTACAATGAGCAGTTCTTC. J is TRBJ2-1 and V is TRBV12-2; the table's D gene call, TRBD2, was not cross checked with the DNA. TRBV12-2 constitutes a pseudogene. CDR3 size: 21 residues.

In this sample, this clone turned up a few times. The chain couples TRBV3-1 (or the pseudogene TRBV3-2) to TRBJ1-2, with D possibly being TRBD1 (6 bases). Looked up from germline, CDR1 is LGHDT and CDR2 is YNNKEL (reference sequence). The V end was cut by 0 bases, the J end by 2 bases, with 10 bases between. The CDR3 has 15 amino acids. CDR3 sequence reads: CASSQDTGRNYGYTF. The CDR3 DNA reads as TGTGCCAGCAGCCAAGATACAGGGAGAAACTATGGCTACACCTTC.

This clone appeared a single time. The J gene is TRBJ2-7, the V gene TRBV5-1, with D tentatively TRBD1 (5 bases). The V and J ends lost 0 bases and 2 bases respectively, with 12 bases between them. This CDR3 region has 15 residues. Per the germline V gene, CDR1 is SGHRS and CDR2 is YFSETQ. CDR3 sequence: CASSLAPTATYEQYF. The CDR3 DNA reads TGCGCCAGCAGCTTGGCCCCGACAGCAACCTACGAGCAGTACTTC.

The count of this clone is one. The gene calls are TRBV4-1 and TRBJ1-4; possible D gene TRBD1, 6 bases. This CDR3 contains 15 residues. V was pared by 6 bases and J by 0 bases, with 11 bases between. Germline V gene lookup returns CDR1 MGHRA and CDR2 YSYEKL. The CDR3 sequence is CASRGQLTTNEKLFF. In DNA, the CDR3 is TGCGCCAGCAGAGGACAGCTAACAACTAATGAAAAACTGTTTTTT.

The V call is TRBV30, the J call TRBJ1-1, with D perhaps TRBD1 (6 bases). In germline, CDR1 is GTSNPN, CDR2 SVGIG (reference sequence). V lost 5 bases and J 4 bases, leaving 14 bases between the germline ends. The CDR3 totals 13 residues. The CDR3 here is CAWHRQAGTEAFF. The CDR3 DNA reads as TGTGCCTGGCATCGACAGGCAGGCACTGAAGCTTTCTTT.

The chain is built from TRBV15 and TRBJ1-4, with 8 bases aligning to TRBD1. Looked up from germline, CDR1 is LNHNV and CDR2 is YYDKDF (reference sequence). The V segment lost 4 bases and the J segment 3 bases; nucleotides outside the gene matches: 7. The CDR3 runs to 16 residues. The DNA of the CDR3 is TGTGCCACCAGCATACTACAGGGGGGAGCTAATGAAAAACTGTTTTTT. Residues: CATSILQGGANEKLFF. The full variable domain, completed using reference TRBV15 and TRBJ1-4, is DAMVIQNPRYQVTQFGKPVTLSCSQTLNHNVMYWYQQKSSQAPKLLFHYYDKDFNNEADTPDNFQSRRPNTSFCFLDIRSPGLGDTAMYLCATSILQGGANEKLFFGSGTQLSVL.

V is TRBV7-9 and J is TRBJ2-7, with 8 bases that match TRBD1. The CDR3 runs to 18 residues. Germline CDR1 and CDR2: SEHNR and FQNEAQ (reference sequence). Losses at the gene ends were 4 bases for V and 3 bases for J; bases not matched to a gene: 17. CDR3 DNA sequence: TGTGCCAGCAGCTCCGCAGCTCCAGGGGGCGAAAGGAGCTACGAGCAGTACTTC. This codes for CASSSAAPGGERSYEQYF.

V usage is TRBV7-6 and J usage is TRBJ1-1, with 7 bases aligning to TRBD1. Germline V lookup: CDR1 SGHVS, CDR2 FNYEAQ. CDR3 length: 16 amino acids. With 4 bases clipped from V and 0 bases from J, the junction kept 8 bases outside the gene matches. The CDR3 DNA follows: TGTGCCAGCAGCTCTAGATTGACAGGGATGAACACTGAAGCTTTCTTT. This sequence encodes CASSSRLTGMNTEAFF.

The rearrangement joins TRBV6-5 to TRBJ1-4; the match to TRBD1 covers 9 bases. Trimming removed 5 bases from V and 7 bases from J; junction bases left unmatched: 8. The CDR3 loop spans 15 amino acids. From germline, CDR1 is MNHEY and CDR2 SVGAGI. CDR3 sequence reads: CASSPRDRESEKLFF. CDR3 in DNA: TGTGCCAGCAGTCCCCGGGACAGGGAGAGTGAAAAACTGTTTTTT.

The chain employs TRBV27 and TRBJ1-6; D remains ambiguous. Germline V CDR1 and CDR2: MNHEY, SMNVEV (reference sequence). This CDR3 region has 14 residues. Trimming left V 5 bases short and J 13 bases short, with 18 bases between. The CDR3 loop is CASSPFLDTSPLHF. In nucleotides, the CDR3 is TGTGCCAGCAGTCCGTTTTTAGATACTTCCCCCCTCCACTTT.

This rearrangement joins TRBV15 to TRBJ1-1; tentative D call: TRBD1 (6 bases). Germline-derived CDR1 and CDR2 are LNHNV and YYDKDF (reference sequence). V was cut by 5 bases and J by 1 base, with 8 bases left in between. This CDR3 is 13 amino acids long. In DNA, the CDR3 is TGTGCCACCAGCGGACAGCAGAACACTGAAGCTTTCTTT. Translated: CATSGQQNTEAFF.

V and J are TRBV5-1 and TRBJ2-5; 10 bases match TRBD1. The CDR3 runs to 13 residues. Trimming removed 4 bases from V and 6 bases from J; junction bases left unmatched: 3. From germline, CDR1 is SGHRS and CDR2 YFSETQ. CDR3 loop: CASSTDRGKTQYF. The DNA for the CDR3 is TGCGCCAGCAGCACGGACAGGGGGAAGACCCAGTACTTC.

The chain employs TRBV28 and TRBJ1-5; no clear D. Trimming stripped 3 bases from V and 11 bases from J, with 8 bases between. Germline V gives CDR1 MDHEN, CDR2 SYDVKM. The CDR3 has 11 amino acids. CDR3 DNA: TGTGCCAGCAGTTTTTCCCGTACCCAGCATTTT. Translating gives CASSFSRTQHF.

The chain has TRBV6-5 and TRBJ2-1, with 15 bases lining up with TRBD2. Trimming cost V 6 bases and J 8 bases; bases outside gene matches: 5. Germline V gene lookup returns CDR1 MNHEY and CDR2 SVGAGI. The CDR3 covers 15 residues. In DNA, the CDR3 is TGTGCCAGCAGCCTCAGGACTAGCGGGAGGGATGAGCAGTTCTTC. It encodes CASSLRTSGRDEQFF.